This paragraph covers one T cell receptor (beta chain) sequence. Its antigen is still unknown. Researchers ran the PCR with 60 Vbeta and 13 Jbeta primers. Repertoires were generated with immunoSEQ multiplex PCR, while TCRdb's copy carries only in-frame clones and drops some. The sample consists of fewer than 150,000 clones, about 68% of them appearing once. Looked up from germline, CDR1 is LGHNA and CDR2 is YSLEER. The length of the CDR3 is 14 residues. The V and J ends lost 0 bases and 4 bases respectively, with 9 bases between them. The data derive from a study of cytomegalovirus exposure and HLA in healthy donors. Whole-study findings and limits: It was around 160 TCR beta chains that were listed as cytomegalovirus-associated.

The sequenced sample consisted of PBMCs. This TCR derives from a woman aged 40 to 50 in good health and CMV-seropositive. The J gene is TRBJ1-1, the V gene TRBV4-3; no definite D call. This CDR3 reads CASSQDRGSTEAFF. CDR3 in DNA: TGCGCCAGCAGCCAAGATCGAGGGAGCACTGAAGCTTTCTTT.